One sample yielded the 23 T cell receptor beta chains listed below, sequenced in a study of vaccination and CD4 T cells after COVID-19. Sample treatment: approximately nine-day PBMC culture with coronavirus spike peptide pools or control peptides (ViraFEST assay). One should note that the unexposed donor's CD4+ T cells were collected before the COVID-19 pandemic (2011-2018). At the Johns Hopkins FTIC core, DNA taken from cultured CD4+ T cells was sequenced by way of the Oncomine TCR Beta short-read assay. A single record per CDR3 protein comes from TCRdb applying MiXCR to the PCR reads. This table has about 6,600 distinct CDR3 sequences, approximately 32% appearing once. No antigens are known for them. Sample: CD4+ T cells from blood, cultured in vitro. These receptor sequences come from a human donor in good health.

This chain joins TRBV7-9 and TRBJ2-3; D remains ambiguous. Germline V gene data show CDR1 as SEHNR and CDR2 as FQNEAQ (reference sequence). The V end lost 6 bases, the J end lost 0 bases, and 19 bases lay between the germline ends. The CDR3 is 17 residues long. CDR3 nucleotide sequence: TGTGCCAGCAGATTAAGTTCCTTGATGCCTAGCACAGATACGCAGTATTTT. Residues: CASRLSSLMPSTDTQYF.

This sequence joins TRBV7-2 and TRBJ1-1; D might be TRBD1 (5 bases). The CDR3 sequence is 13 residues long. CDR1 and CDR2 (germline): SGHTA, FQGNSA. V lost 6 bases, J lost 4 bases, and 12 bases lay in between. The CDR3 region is CASRPPGGTEAFF. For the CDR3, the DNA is TGTGCCAGCAGACCCCCGGGGGGCACTGAAGCTTTCTTT. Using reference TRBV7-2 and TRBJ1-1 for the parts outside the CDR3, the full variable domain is GAGVSQSPSNKVTEKGKDVELRCDPISGHTALYWYRQSLGQGLEFLIYFQGNSAPDKSGLPSDRFSAERTGGSVSTLTIQRTQQEDSAVYLCASRPPGGTEAFFGQGTRLTVV.

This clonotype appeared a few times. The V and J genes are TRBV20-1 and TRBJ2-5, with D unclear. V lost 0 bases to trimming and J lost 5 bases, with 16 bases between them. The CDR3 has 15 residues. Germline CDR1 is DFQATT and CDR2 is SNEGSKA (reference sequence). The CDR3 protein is CSARDLTTFLETQYF. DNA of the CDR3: TGCAGTGCTAGAGATCTCACTACGTTTTTGGAGACCCAGTACTTC.

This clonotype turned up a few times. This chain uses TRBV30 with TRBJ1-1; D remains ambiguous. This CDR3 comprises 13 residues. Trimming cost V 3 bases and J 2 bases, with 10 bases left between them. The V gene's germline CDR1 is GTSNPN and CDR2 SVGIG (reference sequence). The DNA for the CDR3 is TGTGCCTGGAGCGGGGTGCCAAACACTGAAGCTTTCTTT. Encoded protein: CAWSGVPNTEAFF.

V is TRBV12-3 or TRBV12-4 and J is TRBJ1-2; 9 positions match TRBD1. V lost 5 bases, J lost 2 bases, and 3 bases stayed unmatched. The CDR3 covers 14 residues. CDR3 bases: TGTGCCAGCAGTCGGACAGGGGTAAACTATGGCTACACCTTC. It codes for CASSRTGVNYGYTF.

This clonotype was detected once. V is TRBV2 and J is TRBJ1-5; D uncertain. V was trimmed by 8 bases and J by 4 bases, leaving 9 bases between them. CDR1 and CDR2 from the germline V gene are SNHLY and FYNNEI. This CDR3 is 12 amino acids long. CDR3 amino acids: CASAGENQPQHF. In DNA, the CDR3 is TGTGCCAGCGCTGGGGAGAATCAGCCCCAGCATTTT.

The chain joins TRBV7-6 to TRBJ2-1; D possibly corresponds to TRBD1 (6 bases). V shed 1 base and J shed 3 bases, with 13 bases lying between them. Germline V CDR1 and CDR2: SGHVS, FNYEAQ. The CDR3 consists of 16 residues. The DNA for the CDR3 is TGTGCCAGCAGCTTAGGTTCCAGGGGCGACTACAATGAGCAGTTCTTC. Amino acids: CASSLGSRGDYNEQFF.

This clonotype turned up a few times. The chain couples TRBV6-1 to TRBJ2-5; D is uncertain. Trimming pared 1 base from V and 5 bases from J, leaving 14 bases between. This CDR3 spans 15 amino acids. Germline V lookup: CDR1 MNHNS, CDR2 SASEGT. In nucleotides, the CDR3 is TGTGCCAGCAGTGAAGGGGCAACCCGTGGGGAGACCCAGTACTTC. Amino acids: CASSEGATRGETQYF.

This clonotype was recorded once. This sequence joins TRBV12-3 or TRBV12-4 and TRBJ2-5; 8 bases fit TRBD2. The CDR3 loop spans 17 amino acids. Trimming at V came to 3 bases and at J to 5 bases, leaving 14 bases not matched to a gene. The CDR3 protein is CASSLTFLGGGGETQYF. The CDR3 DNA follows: TGTGCCAGCAGTTTGACCTTTCTCGGGGGGGGCGGGGAGACCCAGTACTTC.

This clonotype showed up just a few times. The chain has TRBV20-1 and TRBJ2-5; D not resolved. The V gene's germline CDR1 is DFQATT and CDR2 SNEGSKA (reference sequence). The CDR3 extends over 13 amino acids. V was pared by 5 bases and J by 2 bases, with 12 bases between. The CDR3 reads CSAFPDLQETQYF. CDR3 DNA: TGCAGTGCTTTTCCTGACTTGCAAGAGACCCAGTACTTC.

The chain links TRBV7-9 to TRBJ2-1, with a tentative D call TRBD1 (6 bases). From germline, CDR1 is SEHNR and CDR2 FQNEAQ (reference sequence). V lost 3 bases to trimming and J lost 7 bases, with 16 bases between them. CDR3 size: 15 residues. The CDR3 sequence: CASSLEQGPWNEQFF. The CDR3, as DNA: TGTGCCAGCAGCTTGGAACAGGGCCCGTGGAATGAGCAGTTCTTC.

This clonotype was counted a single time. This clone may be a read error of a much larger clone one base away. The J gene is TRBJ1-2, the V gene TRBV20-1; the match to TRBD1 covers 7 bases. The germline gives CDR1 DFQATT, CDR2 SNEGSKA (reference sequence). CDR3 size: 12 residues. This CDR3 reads CRGGGGGYGYTF. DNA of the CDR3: TGCAGGGGGGGAGGGGGCGGCTATGGCTACACCTTC.

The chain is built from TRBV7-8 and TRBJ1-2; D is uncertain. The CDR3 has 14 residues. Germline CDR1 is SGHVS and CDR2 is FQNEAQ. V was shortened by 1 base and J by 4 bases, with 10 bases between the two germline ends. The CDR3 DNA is TGTGCCAGCAGCTTAGAGCACGGCCTCTATGGCTACACCTTC. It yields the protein CASSLEHGLYGYTF.

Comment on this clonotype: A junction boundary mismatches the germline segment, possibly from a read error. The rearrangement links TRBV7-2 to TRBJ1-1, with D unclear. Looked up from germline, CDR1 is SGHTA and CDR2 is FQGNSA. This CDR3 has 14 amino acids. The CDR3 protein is CASSLVEVNTGAFF. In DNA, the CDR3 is TGTGCCAGCAGCTTAGTAGAAGTAAACACTGGAGCTTTCTTT.

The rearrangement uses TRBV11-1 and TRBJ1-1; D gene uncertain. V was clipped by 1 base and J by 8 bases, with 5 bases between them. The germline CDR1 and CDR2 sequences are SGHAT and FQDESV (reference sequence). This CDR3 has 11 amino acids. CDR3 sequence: CASSLVEEAFF. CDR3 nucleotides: TGTGCCAGCAGCTTAGTGGAAGAAGCTTTCTTT.

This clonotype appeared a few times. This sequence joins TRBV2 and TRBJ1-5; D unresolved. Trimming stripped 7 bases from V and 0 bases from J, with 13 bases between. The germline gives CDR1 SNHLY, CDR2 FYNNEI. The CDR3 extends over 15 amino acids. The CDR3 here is CASNLDGYSNQPQHF. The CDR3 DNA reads TGTGCCAGCAATTTAGACGGCTATAGCAATCAGCCCCAGCATTTT.

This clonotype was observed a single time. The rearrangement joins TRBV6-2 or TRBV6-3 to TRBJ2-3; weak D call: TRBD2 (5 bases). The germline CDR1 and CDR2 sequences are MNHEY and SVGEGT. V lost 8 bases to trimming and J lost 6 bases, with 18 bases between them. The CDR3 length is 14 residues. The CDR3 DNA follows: TGTGCCAGCGCCGACACAGTGGAGGTGGATACGCAGTATTTT. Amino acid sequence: CASADTVEVDTQYF.

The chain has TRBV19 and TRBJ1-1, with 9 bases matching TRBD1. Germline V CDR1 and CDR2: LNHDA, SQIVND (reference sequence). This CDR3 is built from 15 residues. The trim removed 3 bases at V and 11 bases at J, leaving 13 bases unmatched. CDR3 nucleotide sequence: TGTGCCAGTAGTATCCTCCGGGACAGGGAAGACTTGGCTTTCTTT. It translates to CASSILRDREDLAFF.

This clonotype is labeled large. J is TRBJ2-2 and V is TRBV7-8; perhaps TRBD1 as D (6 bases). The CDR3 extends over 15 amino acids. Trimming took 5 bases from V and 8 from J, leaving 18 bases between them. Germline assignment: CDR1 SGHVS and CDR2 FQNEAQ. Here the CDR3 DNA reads TGTGCCAGCAGCCTCCCGACAGGATCTTCAGGGGAGCTGTTTTTT. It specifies CASSLPTGSSGELFF.

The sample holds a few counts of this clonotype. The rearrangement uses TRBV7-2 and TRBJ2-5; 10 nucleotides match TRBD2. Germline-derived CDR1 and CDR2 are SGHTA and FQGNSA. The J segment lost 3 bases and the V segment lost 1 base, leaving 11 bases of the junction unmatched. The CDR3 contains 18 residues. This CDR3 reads CASSLVSSGGNPEETQYF. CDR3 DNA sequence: TGTGCCAGCAGCTTAGTGAGTAGCGGGGGGAACCCCGAAGAGACCCAGTACTTC.

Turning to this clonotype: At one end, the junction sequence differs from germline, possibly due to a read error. This CDR3 reads CASSLVGKDSPLHF. DNA for the CDR3: TGTGCCAGCAGCTTAGTGGGGAAGGATTCACCCCTCCACTTC. The genes are TRBV7-2 and TRBJ1-6; D unresolved. This CDR3 contains 14 residues. Germline-derived CDR1 and CDR2 are SGHTA and FQGNSA.

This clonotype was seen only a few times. This CDR3 is CASQLTTNTEAFF. In DNA, the CDR3 is TGTGCCAGCCAGTTAACAACCAACACTGAAGCTTTCTTT. V is TRBV6-2 or TRBV6-3 and J is TRBJ1-1; D remains ambiguous. V gave up 8 bases and J gave up 2 bases, with 12 bases separating them. This CDR3 contains 13 residues. The germline V gene has CDR1 MNHEY and CDR2 SVGEGT.

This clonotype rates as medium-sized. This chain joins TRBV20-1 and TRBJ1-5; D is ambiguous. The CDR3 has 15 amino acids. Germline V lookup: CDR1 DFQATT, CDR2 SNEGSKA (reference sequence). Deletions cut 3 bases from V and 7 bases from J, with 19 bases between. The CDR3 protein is CSAREFVGSGQPQHF. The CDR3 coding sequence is TGCAGTGCTAGGGAGTTTGTGGGATCGGGGCAGCCCCAGCATTTT.